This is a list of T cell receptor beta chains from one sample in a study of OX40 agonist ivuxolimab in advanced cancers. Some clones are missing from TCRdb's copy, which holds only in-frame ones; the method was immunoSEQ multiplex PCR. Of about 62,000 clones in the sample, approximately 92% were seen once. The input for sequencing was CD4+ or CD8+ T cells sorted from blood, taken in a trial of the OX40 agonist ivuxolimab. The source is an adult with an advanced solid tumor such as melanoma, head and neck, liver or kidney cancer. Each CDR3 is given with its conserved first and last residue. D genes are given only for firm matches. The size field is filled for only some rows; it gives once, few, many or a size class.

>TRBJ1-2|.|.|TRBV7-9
CASSPRGYGYTF
TGTGCCAGCAGTCCCAGGGGTTATGGCTACACCTTC
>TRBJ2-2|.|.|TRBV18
CASSPGQGRTGELFF
TGTGCCAGCTCACCAGGTCAGGGGCGCACCGGGGAGCTGTTTTTT
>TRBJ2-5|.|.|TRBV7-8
CASSLATVGHRIYF
TGTGCCAGCAGCTTAGCGACAGTCGGACACCGGATTTACTTC
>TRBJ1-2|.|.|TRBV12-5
CASGLSGTYGYTF
TGTGCTAGTGGTTTGTCAGGAACCTATGGCTACACCTTC
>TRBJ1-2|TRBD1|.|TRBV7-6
CASSFGTGNGYTF
TGTGCCAGCAGCTTCGGGACAGGGAATGGCTACACCTTC
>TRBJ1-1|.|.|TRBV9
CASSVLEGGEAFF
TGTGCCAGCAGCGTTCTTGAGGGGGGTGAAGCTTTCTTT
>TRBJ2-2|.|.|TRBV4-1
CASSRGEYTGELFF
TGCGCCAGCAGCCGGGGGGAATACACCGGGGAGCTGTTTTTT
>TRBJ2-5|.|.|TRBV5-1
CASSLENQETQYF
TGCGCCAGCAGCTTGGAGAACCAAGAGACCCAGTACTTC
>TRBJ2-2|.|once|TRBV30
CAWSVGGTGELFF
TGTGCCTGGAGTGTTGGGGGGACCGGGGAGCTGTTTTTT
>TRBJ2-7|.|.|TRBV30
CAWRLAAGEQYF
TGTGCCTGGAGACTAGCAGCTGGGGAGCAGTACTTC
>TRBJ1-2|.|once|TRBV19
CASSGWTDYGYTF
TGTGCCAGTAGTGGATGGACAGACTATGGCTACACCTTC
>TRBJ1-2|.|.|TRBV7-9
CASSLDVGNYGYTF
TGTGCCAGCAGCTTGGACGTGGGGAACTATGGCTACACCTTC
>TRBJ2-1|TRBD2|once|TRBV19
CASSIEAGGVRNEQFF
TGTGCCAGTAGTATAGAAGCGGGAGGTGTAAGGAATGAGCAGTTCTTC
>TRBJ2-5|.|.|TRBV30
CAWSANTPGARRQETQYF
TGTGCCTGGAGTGCCAATACCCCGGGGGCCAGACGCCAAGAGACCCAGTACTTC
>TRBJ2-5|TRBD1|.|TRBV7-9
CASSFSGTGGLQETQYF
TGTGCCAGCAGCTTTAGCGGGACAGGGGGCCTCCAAGAGACCCAGTACTTC
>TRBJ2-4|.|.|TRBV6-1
CASSDRAKNIQYF
TGTGCCAGCAGTGACAGAGCCAAAAACATTCAGTACTTC
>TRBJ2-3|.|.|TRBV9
CASSVQVGVDTQYF
TGTGCCAGCAGCGTCCAGGTGGGGGTAGATACGCAGTATTTT
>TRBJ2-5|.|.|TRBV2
CASSELTVQETQYF
TGTGCCAGCAGTGAATTAACAGTCCAAGAGACCCAGTACTTC
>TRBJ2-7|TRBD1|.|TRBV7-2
CASSLVSGQGTEQYF
TGTGCCAGCAGCTTAGTTTCGGGACAGGGTACCGAGCAGTACTTC
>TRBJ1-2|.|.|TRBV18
CASSPFQDTNYGYTF
TGTGCCAGCTCACCGTTTCAGGACACGAACTATGGCTACACCTTC
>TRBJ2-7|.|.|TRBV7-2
CASSRGLGGTYEQYF
TGTGCCAGCAGCAGGGGACTCGGGGGAACCTACGAGCAGTACTTC
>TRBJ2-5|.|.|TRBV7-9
CASSSPARGSKETQYF
TGTGCCAGCAGCTCCCCGGCCCGCGGATCGAAAGAGACCCAGTACTTC
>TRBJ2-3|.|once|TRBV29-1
CSVDIASGGTDTQYF
TGCAGCGTTGATATTGCGTCGGGGGGCACAGATACGCAGTATTTT
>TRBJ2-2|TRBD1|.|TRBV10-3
CAISESTGATGELFF
TGTGCCATCAGTGAGTCGACAGGGGCAACCGGGGAGCTGTTTTTT
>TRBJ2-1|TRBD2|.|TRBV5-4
CASSLGTSGYNEQFF
TGTGCCAGCAGCTTAGGGACTAGCGGCTACAATGAGCAGTTCTTC
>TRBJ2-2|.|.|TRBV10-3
CAIATGTNTGELFF
TGTGCCATCGCTACAGGGACTAACACCGGGGAGCTGTTTTTT
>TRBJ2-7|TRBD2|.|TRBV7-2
CASSLVRTSGVREQYF
TGTGCCAGCAGCTTAGTTAGGACTAGCGGGGTTAGGGAGCAGTACTTC
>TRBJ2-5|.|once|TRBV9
CASSVGIEETQYF
TGTGCCAGCAGCGTCGGGATAGAAGAGACCCAGTACTTC
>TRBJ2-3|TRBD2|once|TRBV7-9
CASSPDRGGSTDTQYF
TGTGCCAGCAGCCCAGACCGGGGGGGCAGCACAGATACGCAGTATTTT
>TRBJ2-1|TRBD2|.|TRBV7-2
CASSTPGGGYNEQFF
TGTGCCAGCAGTACTCCGGGGGGAGGGTACAATGAGCAGTTCTTC
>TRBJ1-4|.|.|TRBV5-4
CASSLGAQTEKLFF
TGTGCCAGCAGCTTAGGGGCCCAGACGGAAAAACTGTTTTTT
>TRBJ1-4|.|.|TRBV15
CATSRAPDKGEKLFF
TGTGCCACCAGCAGAGCACCGGATAAGGGTGAAAAACTGTTTTTT
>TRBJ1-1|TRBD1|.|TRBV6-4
CASRQGANTEAFF
TGTGCCAGCAGACAGGGGGCAAATACTGAAGCTTTCTTT
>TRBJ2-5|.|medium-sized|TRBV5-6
CASSLAGWQTQYF
TGTGCCAGCAGCTTGGCTGGCTGGCAGACCCAGTACTTC
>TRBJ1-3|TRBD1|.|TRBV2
CASREGQGGNTIYF
TGTGCCAGCAGGGAGGGACAGGGCGGAAACACCATATATTTT
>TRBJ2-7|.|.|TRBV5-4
CASSLVGSYEQYF
TGTGCCAGCAGCTTGGTAGGATCCTACGAGCAGTACTTC
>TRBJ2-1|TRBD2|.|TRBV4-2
CASSQKGSGGAFEQFF
TGTGCCAGCAGCCAAAAGGGTAGCGGGGGGGCTTTTGAGCAGTTCTTC
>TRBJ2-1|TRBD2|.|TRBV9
CASSVRSLAGGEQFF
TGTGCCAGCAGCGTTCGCTCACTAGCGGGAGGTGAGCAGTTCTTC
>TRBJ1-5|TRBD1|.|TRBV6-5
CASSYSSQGGYQPQHF
TGTGCCAGCAGTTACTCTTCACAGGGGGGATATCAGCCCCAGCATTTT
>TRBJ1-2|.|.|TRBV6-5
CASSYSTARGFGYTF
TGTGCCAGCAGTTACTCGACCGCTCGGGGGTTCGGCTACACCTTC
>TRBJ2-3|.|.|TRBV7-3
CASSLAAGAWDTQYF
TGTGCCAGCAGCTTAGCAGCAGGGGCCTGGGATACGCAGTATTTT
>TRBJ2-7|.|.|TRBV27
CASSNRTAFSYEQYF
TGTGCCAGCAGTAACAGGACAGCATTCTCCTACGAGCAGTACTTC
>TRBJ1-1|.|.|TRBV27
CATLMGGPNTEAFF
TGTGCCACCTTAATGGGAGGGCCCAACACTGAAGCTTTCTTT
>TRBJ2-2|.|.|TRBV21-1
CASSKAGPSGCHTGELFF
TGTGCCAGCAGCAAAGCTGGGCCTAGCGGGTGCCACACCGGGGAGCTGTTTTTT
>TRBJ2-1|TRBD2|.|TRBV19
CASTLLAGAYNEQFF
TGTGCCAGTACCCTACTAGCGGGAGCTTACAATGAGCAGTTCTTC
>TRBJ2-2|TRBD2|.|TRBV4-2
CASSQDRLAANTGELFF
TGTGCCAGCAGCCAAGATCGCCTAGCGGCGAACACCGGGGAGCTGTTTTTT
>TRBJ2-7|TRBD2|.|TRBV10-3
CAIKAGLASEQYF
TGTGCCATCAAAGCCGGACTAGCGTCCGAGCAGTACTTC
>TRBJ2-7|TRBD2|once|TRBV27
CASSLWAGVGPEQYF
TGTGCCAGCAGTTTATGGGCGGGGGTCGGCCCCGAGCAGTACTTC
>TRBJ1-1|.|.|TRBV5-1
CASRDGGRGNTEAFF
TGCGCCAGCAGAGACGGGGGGCGCGGAAACACTGAAGCTTTCTTT
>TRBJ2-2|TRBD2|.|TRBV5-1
CASSLGLAGVGGELFF
TGCGCCAGCAGCCTGGGACTAGCGGGAGTCGGCGGGGAGCTGTTTTTT
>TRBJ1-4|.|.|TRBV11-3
CASSLGPGEKLFF
TGTGCCAGCAGCTTAGGGCCCGGAGAAAAACTGTTTTTT
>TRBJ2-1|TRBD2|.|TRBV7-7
CASSRGLAGADEQFF
TGTGCTAGCAGCCGAGGACTAGCGGGAGCCGATGAGCAGTTCTTC
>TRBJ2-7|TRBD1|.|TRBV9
CASSGRDRTYEQYF
TGTGCCAGCAGCGGCCGGGACAGGACCTACGAGCAGTACTTC
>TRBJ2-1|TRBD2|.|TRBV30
CAWSVQRGLIPFF
TGTGCCTGGAGTGTACAGCGGGGGCTCATACCGTTCTTC
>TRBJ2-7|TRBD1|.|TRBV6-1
CATRTGTYEQYF
TGTGCCACCAGGACAGGGACCTACGAGCAGTACTTC
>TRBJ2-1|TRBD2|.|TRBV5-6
CASSWGLAEIYNEQFF
TGTGCCAGCAGCTGGGGACTAGCCGAAATCTACAATGAGCAGTTCTTC
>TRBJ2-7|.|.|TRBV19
CASSFRGGPYEQYF
TGTGCCAGTAGTTTCAGGGGGGGGCCCTACGAGCAGTACTTC
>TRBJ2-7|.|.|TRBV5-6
CASSLEGGRGSKSYEQYF
TGTGCCAGCAGCTTGGAAGGGGGTAGGGGTTCCAAATCCTACGAGCAGTACTTC
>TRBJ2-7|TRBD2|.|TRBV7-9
CASRTTGGSSYEQYF
TGTGCCAGCAGAACAACGGGGGGGAGCTCCTACGAGCAGTACTTC
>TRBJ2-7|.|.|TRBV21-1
CASSKVRGGTYEQYF
TGTGCCAGCAGCAAAGTGCGGGGGGGTACCTACGAGCAGTACTTC